The 16 T cell receptor beta chains reported below all come from one sample, sequenced in a study of spatial heterogeneity in lung cancer. Time point noted: sample taken at primary tumor resection. TCRdb reanalysed the 5' RACE reads using MiXCR and keeps one entry per CDR3 protein. The table includes some 80,000 distinct CDR3 sequences, 7% to 9% detected once. The sample here was PBMCs, taken at surgery. The receptors originated from a male donor with early-stage non-small cell lung cancer.

This clonotype occurred a few times. The chain uses TRBV30 and TRBJ2-3, with 9 bases identical to TRBD2. The length of the CDR3 is 16 residues. Germline V gives CDR1 GTSNPN, CDR2 SVGIG (reference sequence). V lost 2 bases, J lost 3 bases, and 9 bases stayed unmatched. The CDR3 region is CAWSNIAGAGTDTQYF. Written as DNA, the CDR3 is TGTGCCTGGAGTAACATAGCGGGAGCAGGAACAGATACGCAGTATTTT.

The chain has TRBV7-9 and TRBJ2-5; no clear D gene. CDR1 is SEHNR, CDR2 FQNEAQ, per germline (reference sequence). V was cut by 2 bases and J by 6 bases, with 13 bases left in between. The CDR3 has 14 amino acids. CDR3: CASSLSAGLKTQYF. The CDR3 DNA reads TGTGCCAGCAGCTTAAGTGCAGGATTAAAGACCCAGTACTTC.

This chain joins TRBV19 and TRBJ1-5, with D hard to call. The CDR3 consists of 13 residues. Germline V gives CDR1 LNHDA, CDR2 SQIVND (reference sequence). Trimming took 10 bases from V and 0 from J, leaving 10 bases between them. The CDR3 nucleotides read TGTGCCACCCGACCCTATAGCAATCAGCCCCAGCATTTT. It yields the protein CATRPYSNQPQHF. Filled out from reference TRBV19 and TRBJ1-5, the complete variable domain reads DGGITQSPKYLFRKEGQNVTLSCEQNLNHDAMYWYRQDPGQGLRLIYYSQIVNDFQKGDIAEGYSVSREKKESFPLTVTSAQKNPTAFYLCATRPYSNQPQHFGDGTRLSIL.

The chain is built from TRBV5-1 and TRBJ1-6, with TRBD1 matching 7 bases. The CDR3 has 13 residues. Germline assignment: CDR1 SGHRS and CDR2 YFSETQ. Losses at the gene ends were 10 bases for V and 7 bases for J; bases not matched to a gene: 8. DNA for the CDR3: TGCGCCTCTCGGGACAGCGAGAATTCACCCCTCCACTTT. Translation gives CASRDSENSPLHF.

V and J are TRBV11-3 and TRBJ1-2; no clear D. The CDR3 has 14 residues. V lost 5 bases to trimming and J lost 7 bases, with 17 bases between them. CDR1 is SGHNT, CDR2 YENEEA, per germline. In DNA, the CDR3 is TGTGCCAGCAGCCCCAGGACGGGGTTTGGTGGCTACACCTTC. Translating gives CASSPRTGFGGYTF.

The chain uses TRBV7-9 and TRBJ2-2; a possible D gene is TRBD2 (5 bases). Trimming removed 11 bases from V and 0 bases from J, with 16 bases in between. Germline lookup yields CDR1 SEHNR and CDR2 FQNEAQ (reference sequence). CDR3 length: 15 amino acids. The DNA of the CDR3 is TGTGCCGGAAGTAGGAGAGGGACGAACACCGGGGAGCTGTTTTTT. Protein sequence: CAGSRRGTNTGELFF.

This clonotype was picked up many times. The CDR3 DNA reads TGCAGTGCTAGCGTCAACCCGAATTCACCCCTCCACTTT. Encoded protein: CSASVNPNSPLHF. The rearrangement joins TRBV20-1 to TRBJ1-6; D is uncertain. Germline loops: CDR1 DFQATT, CDR2 SNEGSKA (reference sequence). The ends were cut back, 3 bases at V and 7 bases at J, with 10 bases in the middle. CDR3 size: 13 residues.

This clonotype has at least ten counts. The V call is TRBV15, the J call TRBJ2-5; D ambiguous. CDR3 length: 14 amino acids. V lost 1 base and J lost 1, with 7 bases in between. CDR1 and CDR2 from the germline V gene are LNHNV and YYDKDF (reference sequence). The CDR3 region is CATSRVPFQETQYF. For the CDR3, the DNA is TGTGCCACCAGCAGAGTCCCGTTCCAAGAGACCCAGTACTTC. Variable domain in full (rest from reference TRBV15 and TRBJ2-5): DAMVIQNPRYQVTQFGKPVTLSCSQTLNHNVMYWYQQKSSQAPKLLFHYYDKDFNNEADTPDNFQSRRPNTSFCFLDIRSPGLGDTAMYLCATSRVPFQETQYFGPGTRLLVL.

This clonotype occurred many times. The chain combines TRBV5-1 with TRBJ1-1; D is unresolved. Germline CDR1 is SGHRS and CDR2 is YFSETQ. V was trimmed by 0 bases and J by 1 base, leaving 7 bases between them. The CDR3 length is 14 residues. The CDR3 bases are TGCGCCAGCAGCTTGGGGCAGCCGAACACTGAAGCTTTCTTT. It yields the protein CASSLGQPNTEAFF.

This sequence joins TRBV3-1 and TRBJ2-7; possibly TRBD2 for D (7 bases). V lost 5 bases to trimming and J lost 5 bases, with 13 bases between them. Germline CDR1 and CDR2: LGHDT and YNNKEL (reference sequence). The CDR3 length is 13 residues. This CDR3 is CASSSSGGNEQYF. CDR3 DNA sequence: TGTGCCAGCAGCTCCTCGGGGGGCAACGAGCAGTACTTC.

This chain joins TRBV7-8 and TRBJ1-6; TRBD1 matches 7 bases. With 8 bases clipped from V and 10 bases from J, the junction kept 8 bases outside the gene matches. Germline V gene data show CDR1 as SGHVS and CDR2 as FQNEAQ. This CDR3 region has 13 residues. The CDR3 nucleotides read TGTGCCAGCCATTTAGGGGGCGGATCACCCCTCCACTTT. Encoded protein: CASHLGGGSPLHF.

The chain is built from TRBV11-2 and TRBJ2-5; no firm D call. V gave up 3 bases and J gave up 4 bases, with 9 bases separating them. The germline gives CDR1 SGHAT, CDR2 FQNNGV. This CDR3 has 13 amino acids. CDR3 bases: TGTGCCAGCAGCTTGGCGGCGGTAGAGACCCAGTACTTC. Translated, it gives CASSLAAVETQYF.

This clonotype has more than one count but fewer than ten. This sequence joins TRBV5-1 and TRBJ1-2, with 8 bases identical to TRBD1. There are 14 residues in the CDR3. Germline V gives CDR1 SGHRS, CDR2 YFSETQ. The ends lost 4 bases at V and 8 bases at J; junction bases unmatched: 10. CDR3 bases: TGCGCCAGCAGCCTAGAGACAGGGGCTTACGGCTACACCTTC. It is translated as CASSLETGAYGYTF.

This clonotype was found many times. The rearrangement uses TRBV6-2 or TRBV6-3 and TRBJ2-5; D uncertain. Per the germline V gene, CDR1 is MNHEY and CDR2 is SVGEGT. The CDR3 contains 14 residues. V lost 2 bases, J lost 2 bases, and 9 bases lay in between. Written as DNA, the CDR3 is TGTGCCAGCAGTTACCTGAGGCGGCAAGAGACCCAGTACTTC. It specifies CASSYLRRQETQYF.

The genes are TRBV24-1 and TRBJ2-2; 7 bases agree with TRBD2. The length of the CDR3 is 13 residues. Per the germline V gene, CDR1 is KGHDR and CDR2 is SFDVKD. The CDR3 loop reads CVTLAENTGELFF. For the CDR3, the DNA is TGTGTCACTCTAGCGGAGAACACCGGGGAGCTGTTTTTT.

In its sample, this clonotype was seen many times. The J gene is TRBJ1-2, the V gene TRBV29-1; tentatively, D is TRBD1 (6 bases). V was shortened by 4 bases and J by 6 bases, with 15 bases between the two germline ends. From germline, CDR1 is SQVTM and CDR2 ANQGSEA. The CDR3 covers 13 residues. CDR3 sequence (DNA): TGCAGCGTTGGGCCTGGGACATATAATGGCTACACCTTC. It yields the protein CSVGPGTYNGYTF.